The T cell receptor beta chain under discussion was sequenced for a study of early T cells in non-severe SARS-CoV-2 infection. Study in general: The chains were unpaired, and the sequenced material was bulk RNA from unsorted whole blood.

Worth noting for this clonotype: What it binds is not known.

Findings of the study overall: CD4 and private specificities were missed by VDJdb matching, which favored anti-spike CD8 responses.

Attachment of unique molecular identifiers to individual cDNA molecules was performed. MiXCR was run by TCRdb on the 5' RACE reads, yielding one entry per CDR3 protein. The data contain fewer than 55,000 distinct CDR3 sequences, roughly 9.2% of them singletons. This CDR3 is built from 14 residues. J lost 5 bases, V lost 4 bases, and 3 bases had no gene match. Germline V gene sequence: CDR1 ENHRY, CDR2 SYGVKD. The sequence came from an adult who was a healthcare worker with PCR-confirmed SARS-CoV-2 infection or an uninfected control (not recorded which). The sequenced sample was whole blood. The rearrangement joins TRBV10-3 to TRBJ2-7; 12 bases line up with TRBD1. CDR3 amino acids: CAISGDRGLNEQYF. CDR3 bases: TGTGCCATCAGTGGGGACAGGGGGCTTAACGAGCAGTACTTC.